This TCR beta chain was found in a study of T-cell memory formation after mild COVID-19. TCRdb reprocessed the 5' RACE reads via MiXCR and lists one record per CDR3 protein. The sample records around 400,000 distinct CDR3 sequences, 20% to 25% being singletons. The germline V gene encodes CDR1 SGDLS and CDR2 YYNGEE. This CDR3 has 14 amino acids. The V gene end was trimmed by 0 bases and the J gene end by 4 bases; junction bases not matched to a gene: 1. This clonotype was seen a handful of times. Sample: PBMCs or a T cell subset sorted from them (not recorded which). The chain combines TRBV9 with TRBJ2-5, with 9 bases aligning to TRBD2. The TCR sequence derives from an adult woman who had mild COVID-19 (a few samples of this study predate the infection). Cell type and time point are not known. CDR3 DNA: TGTGCCAGCAGCGTAGCACTAGCGGGAGAGACCCAGTACTTC. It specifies CASSVALAGETQYF.